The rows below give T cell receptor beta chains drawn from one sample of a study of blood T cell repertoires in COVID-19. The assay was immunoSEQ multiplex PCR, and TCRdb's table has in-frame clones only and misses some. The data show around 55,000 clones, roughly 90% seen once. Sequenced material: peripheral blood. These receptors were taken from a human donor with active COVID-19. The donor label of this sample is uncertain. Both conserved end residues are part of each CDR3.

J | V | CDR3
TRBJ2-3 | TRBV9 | CASSVARTPDTQYF
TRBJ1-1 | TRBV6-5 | CASSYGRNTEAFF
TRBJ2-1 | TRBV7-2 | CASSPWGAASSYNEQFF
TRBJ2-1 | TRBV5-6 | CASSGTSGRGSGYNEQFF
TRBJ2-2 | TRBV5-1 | CASSRTGNTGELFF
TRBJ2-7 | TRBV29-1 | CSVGTGQVYEQYF
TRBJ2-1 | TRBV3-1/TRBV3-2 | CASSRREAYNEQFF
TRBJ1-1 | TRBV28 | CATVAGRAFF
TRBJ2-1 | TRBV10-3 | CAISELAGGLNEQFF
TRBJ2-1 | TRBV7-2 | CASSPQLGGVGEQFF
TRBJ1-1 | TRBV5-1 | CASSLSGTLNTEAFF
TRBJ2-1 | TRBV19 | CASSRGTAPYNEQFF
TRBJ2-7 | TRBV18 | CASSRWTSGSRDEQYF
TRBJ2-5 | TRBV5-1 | CASSLGQGAGETQYF
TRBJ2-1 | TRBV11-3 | CASSLAPGGPYNEQFF
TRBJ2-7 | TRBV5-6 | CASSLDSGAGYGEQYF